The 21 T cell receptor beta chains reported below all come from one sample, sequenced in a study of T cells in Graves' hyperthyroidism and ophthalmopathy. There were TCR beta CDR3 regions amplified from RNA transcripts. The TCR CDR3 first-round RT-PCR relied on the HTBI primer set. Each CDR3 protein gets one entry after TCRdb re-called the multiplex PCR reads with MiXCR. The sample holds roughly 510,000 distinct CDR3 sequences, 20% to 25% seen once. Sample: blood. The origin of the receptors is a young man with Graves' hyperthyroidism.

The V gene is TRBV19, the J gene TRBJ1-2, with a weak D call TRBD1 (5 bases). This CDR3 is 15 amino acids long. Germline CDR1 LNHDA, CDR2 SQIVND (reference sequence). V lost 5 bases, J lost 4 bases, and 17 bases lay in between. CDR3 protein: CASSLTQGEIYGYTF. In nucleotides, the CDR3 is TGTGCCAGTAGTTTGACTCAGGGAGAAATCTATGGCTACACCTTC.

V and J are TRBV20-1 and TRBJ2-7; unclear D gene. The CDR3 contains 13 residues. CDR1 and CDR2 (germline): DFQATT, SNEGSKA (reference sequence). Trimming took 7 bases from V and 0 from J, leaving 13 bases between them. This CDR3 is CSVVSGSSYEQYF. As DNA, the CDR3 is TGCAGTGTTGTATCCGGCAGCTCCTACGAGCAGTACTTC.

The sample holds a few counts of this clonotype. The CDR3 loop reads CASSSPYQETQYF. The CDR3 DNA sequence: TGTGCCAGCAGTTCGCCCTATCAAGAGACCCAGTACTTC. The chain employs TRBV12-3 or TRBV12-4 and TRBJ2-5; unclear D gene. V was clipped by 4 bases and J by 2 bases, with 8 bases between them. The CDR3 consists of 13 residues.

This clonotype was picked up a small number of times. The chain has TRBV6-5 and TRBJ1-2, with 7 nucleotides matching TRBD1. The V and J ends lost 2 bases and 4 bases, in that order; junction bases with no gene match: 7. This CDR3 has 15 residues. CDR1 and CDR2 from the germline V gene are MNHEY and SVGAGI. CDR3 in amino acids: CASSYGVDRAYGYTF. CDR3 nucleotides: TGTGCCAGCAGTTACGGGGTAGACAGGGCCTATGGCTACACCTTC.

The chain is built from TRBV27 and TRBJ1-5; D is unclear. Germline lookup yields CDR1 MNHEY and CDR2 SMNVEV (reference sequence). The CDR3 runs to 12 residues. Trimming took off 3 bases at V and 6 bases at J, with 6 bases between the two ends. CDR3 region: CASSFYGQPQHF. CDR3 bases: TGTGCCAGCAGTTTTTATGGTCAGCCCCAGCATTTT.

V is TRBV27 and J is TRBJ1-1; TRBD1 agrees at 8 bases. The CDR3 loop spans 15 amino acids. Looked up from germline, CDR1 is MNHEY and CDR2 is SMNVEV (reference sequence). J was trimmed by 5 bases and V by 3 bases; bases with no gene match: 8. CDR3 loop: CASSFSTGGRTEAFF. CDR3 in DNA: TGTGCCAGCAGTTTCTCCACAGGGGGTCGGACTGAAGCTTTCTTT.

In its sample, this clonotype was seen many times. This sequence joins TRBV19 and TRBJ1-1; 7 bases match TRBD1. The CDR3 spans 14 residues. Germline V gene lookup returns CDR1 LNHDA and CDR2 SQIVND (reference sequence). Trimming cost V 3 bases and J 2 bases; bases outside gene matches: 3. CDR3 sequence reads: CASSIQGVNTEAFF. The CDR3 DNA sequence: TGTGCCAGTAGTATTCAGGGGGTTAACACTGAAGCTTTCTTT.

This clonotype has at least ten counts. The chain couples TRBV7-9 to TRBJ1-1; no clear D gene. This CDR3 spans 14 amino acids. The germline V gene encodes CDR1 SEHNR and CDR2 FQNEAQ (reference sequence). Trimming took off 1 base at V and 1 base at J, with 7 bases between the two ends. CDR3 DNA: TGTGCCAGCAGCTTAGTACTCCCGAACACTGAAGCTTTCTTT. Translation: CASSLVLPNTEAFF.

The V and J genes are TRBV4-1 and TRBJ1-6; unclear D gene. Trimming removed 4 bases from V and 0 bases from J, with 10 bases in between. The CDR3 is 16 residues long. Germline V lookup: CDR1 MGHRA, CDR2 YSYEKL. CDR3 in amino acids: CASSLDGSSYNSPLHF. CDR3 sequence (DNA): TGCGCCAGCAGCCTGGACGGATCCTCCTATAATTCACCCCTCCACTTT.

This clonotype has ten or more counts. V is TRBV20-1 and J is TRBJ2-7, with 11 bases identical to TRBD2. Germline CDR1 reads DFQATT; CDR2 reads SNEGSKA (reference sequence). The CDR3 totals 15 residues. Trimming cost V 4 bases and J 2 bases; bases outside gene matches: 7. The CDR3 is CSATLGLADAYEQYF. The CDR3 coding sequence is TGCAGTGCTACGTTGGGACTAGCGGATGCCTACGAGCAGTACTTC.

This clonotype was detected a few times. The CDR3 spells CASSYLRTAPREQYF. The CDR3 DNA reads as TGTGCCAGCAGTTACTTACGGACGGCCCCTCGGGAGCAGTACTTC. This rearrangement joins TRBV6-5 to TRBJ2-7; D not resolved. From germline, CDR1 is MNHEY and CDR2 SVGAGI. This CDR3 comprises 15 residues. The V end lost 1 base, the J end lost 7 bases, and 17 bases lay between the germline ends.

The genes are TRBV28 and TRBJ1-3; 7 bases line up with TRBD1. CDR1 and CDR2 (germline): MDHEN, SYDVKM. The V segment lost 5 bases and the J segment 4 bases; nucleotides outside the gene matches: 8. The CDR3 contains 15 residues. Written as DNA, the CDR3 is TGTGCCAGCAGTGGACAGGCCCGGGGCGGAAACACCATATATTTT. Translation gives CASSGQARGGNTIYF.

This rearrangement joins TRBV28 to TRBJ2-5; D is unclear. The V and J ends lost 2 bases and 1 base respectively, with 8 bases between them. Germline V gene lookup returns CDR1 MDHEN and CDR2 SYDVKM. This CDR3 is built from 14 residues. DNA of the CDR3: TGTGCCAGCAGTTTACTTTCACCCCAAGAGACCCAGTACTTC. This sequence encodes CASSLLSPQETQYF.

Ten or more counts support this clonotype. The rearrangement joins TRBV12-3 or TRBV12-4 to TRBJ1-2; tentative D call: TRBD1 (6 bases). V was pared by 1 base and J by 8 bases, with 17 bases between. This CDR3 is built from 15 residues. CDR3 bases: TGTGCCAGCAGTTTAGGGATCAGGGGTCCTTGGGGCTACACCTTC. Its translation: CASSLGIRGPWGYTF.

The rearrangement links TRBV4-1 to TRBJ1-1, with D possibly TRBD1 on 6 matching bases. V was shortened by 1 base and J by 3 bases, with 12 bases between the two germline ends. CDR3 length: 15 amino acids. Germline assignment: CDR1 MGHRA and CDR2 YSYEKL. CDR3 loop: CASSQGGAGHTEAFF. The CDR3 DNA is TGCGCCAGCAGCCAAGGGGGGGCAGGCCACACTGAAGCTTTCTTT.

This clonotype was seen repeatedly, ten times or more. The rearrangement uses TRBV12-3 or TRBV12-4 and TRBJ1-1, with D unresolved. The CDR3 is made up of 12 amino acids. Trimming left V 4 bases short and J 8 bases short, with 11 bases between. The CDR3: CASSSVAQEAFF. CDR3 bases: TGTGCCAGCAGTTCCGTTGCCCAAGAAGCTTTCTTT.

This clonotype was recorded only once. This CDR3 fails to terminate in the conserved phenylalanine or tryptophan, so it likely reflects a read error. The V and J genes are TRBV6-1 and TRBJ1-1, with D possibly matching TRBD1 (5 bases). The CDR3 contains 13 residues. In germline, CDR1 is MNHNS, CDR2 SASEGT. The V end lost 7 bases, the J end lost 4 bases, and 13 bases lay between the germline ends. The CDR3 region is CASTEDGGTEAFS. The CDR3 nucleotides are TGTGCCAGCACCGAGGATGGGGGCACTGAAGCTTTCTCT.

This clonotype came up many times. The chain has TRBV10-3 and TRBJ1-2; tentatively, D is TRBD1 (5 bases). Trimming pared 6 bases from V and 8 bases from J, leaving 22 bases between. This CDR3 comprises 15 residues. The V gene's germline CDR1 is ENHRY and CDR2 SYGVKD. The CDR3 DNA is TGTGCCATCAGGGGTGGAAAGGGGAAACCAATGGGCTACACCTTC. Translation: CAIRGGKGKPMGYTF.

This clonotype was observed at least ten times. The chain uses TRBV12-3 or TRBV12-4 and TRBJ1-5, with a tentative D call TRBD1 (5 bases). V was pared by 5 bases and J by 4 bases, with 12 bases between. The CDR3 is made up of 14 amino acids. Written as DNA, the CDR3 is TGTGCCAGCAGTGCCTGGGGGTTGAATCAGCCCCAGCATTTT. Translation: CASSAWGLNQPQHF.

In its sample, this clonotype was seen a few times. The rearrangement links TRBV29-1 to TRBJ2-7; 10 nucleotides match TRBD1. The junction had 4 bases not matched to a gene; V was cut back by 6 bases and J by 5 bases. CDR3 length: 12 amino acids. CDR1 and CDR2 from the germline V gene are SQVTM and ANQGSEA. In DNA, the CDR3 is TGCAGCGTGGACAGGGGGGGGAACGAGCAGTACTTC. This sequence encodes CSVDRGGNEQYF.

This clonotype showed up many times. The V gene is TRBV20-1, the J gene TRBJ2-5; D is possibly TRBD2 (6 bases). The CDR3 runs 12 residues. V shed 6 bases and J shed 7 bases, with 15 bases lying between them. Germline V CDR1 and CDR2: DFQATT, SNEGSKA (reference sequence). Here the CDR3 reads CSAEGPPVTQYF. The DNA for the CDR3 is TGCAGTGCGGAGGGCCCACCGGTGACCCAGTACTTC.